This TCR beta chain was recovered during a study of CD8+ T cells in alopecia areata. Whole-study results and caveats: It was observed that many expanded lesional clones persisted in scalp and blood during tofacitinib. Clonality was higher in lesional than normal scalp, especially in alopecia totalis/universalis. The study also sequences resident alphabeta T cells of normal skin in scalp samples.

The authors extracted RNA and reverse transcribed it into cDNA as the sequencing template. Generated by immunoSEQ multiplex PCR, the TCRdb table keeps only in-frame clones and is missing some. The table records a few hundred thousand clones, approximately 60% of them present only once. This clone was seen a handful of times. What it binds is unknown. V lost 4 bases and J 7 bases, leaving 13 bases between the germline ends. From germline, CDR1 is MNHNY and CDR2 SVGAGI (reference sequence). The CDR3 has 14 amino acids. Stated treatment: oral pan-JAK inhibitor, 5-10 mg twice daily. The sample was CD4+ T cells sorted from blood, taken around week 54, from a patient treated with tofacitinib. The clonotype was recovered from a human donor with alopecia areata. The V and J genes are TRBV6-6 and TRBJ1-4; D perhaps matches TRBD1 (6 bases). Written as DNA, the CDR3 is TGTGCCAGCAGTTCCTCCCAGGGGACTGAAAAACTGTTTTTT. Its protein product is CASSSSQGTEKLFF.